This T cell receptor (beta chain) was obtained from a study of immune characterization of retroperitoneal liposarcoma. This CDR3 has 16 residues. Points on this clonotype: One end of the junction fails to match germline, which may point to a read error.

TCRdb recomputed calls from the PCR reads with MiXCR, one row per CDR3 protein. The table has roughly 8,400 distinct CDR3 sequences, roughly 30% seen once. V usage is TRBV5-3 and J usage is TRBJ2-5; 12 bases are a match to TRBD2. With the DNA end fitting TRBJ2-7 better, the J assignment may be wrong. TRBV5-3 is known as an ORF, though its function is uncertain. The sequenced sample consisted of blood. The source of this sequence is a male donor with retroperitoneal liposarcoma. CDR3 DNA: TGTGCCAGCAGCTTTACTAGCGGGGGGTACTCCTACGAGCAGTACTTC. Translated: CASSFTSGGYSYEQYF.